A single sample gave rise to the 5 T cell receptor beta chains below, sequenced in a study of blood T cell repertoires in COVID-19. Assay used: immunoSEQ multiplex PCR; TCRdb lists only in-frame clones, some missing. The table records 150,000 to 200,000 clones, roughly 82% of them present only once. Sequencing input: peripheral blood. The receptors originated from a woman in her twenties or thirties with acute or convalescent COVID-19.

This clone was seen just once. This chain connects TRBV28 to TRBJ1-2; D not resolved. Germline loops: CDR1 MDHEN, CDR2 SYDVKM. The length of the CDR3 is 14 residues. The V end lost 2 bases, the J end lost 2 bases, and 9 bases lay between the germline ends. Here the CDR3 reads CASSLGGSNYGYTF. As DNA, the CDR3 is TGTGCCAGCAGTTTAGGAGGGTCCAACTATGGCTACACCTTC.

This CDR3 reads CASSVGIRTGRGEQYF. CDR3 in DNA: TGTGCCAGCAGCGTAGGGATAAGGACGGGCCGGGGCGAGCAGTACTTC. V is TRBV9 and J is TRBJ2-7; D possibly corresponds to TRBD2 (5 bases). V was cut by 0 bases and J by 6 bases, with 19 bases left in between. The CDR3 is 16 residues long. In germline, CDR1 is SGDLS, CDR2 YYNGEE.

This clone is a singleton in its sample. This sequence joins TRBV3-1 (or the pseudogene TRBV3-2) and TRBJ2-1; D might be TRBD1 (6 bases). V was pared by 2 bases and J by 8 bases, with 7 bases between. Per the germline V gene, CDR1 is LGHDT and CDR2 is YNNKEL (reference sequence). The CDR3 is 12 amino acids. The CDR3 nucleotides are TGTGCCAGCAGCCAATCAGGGGATGAGCAGTTCTTC. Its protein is CASSQSGDEQFF.

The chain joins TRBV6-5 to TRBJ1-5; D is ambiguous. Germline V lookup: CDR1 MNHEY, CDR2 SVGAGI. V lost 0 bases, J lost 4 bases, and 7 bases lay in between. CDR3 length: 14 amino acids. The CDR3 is CASSYSGRNQPQHF. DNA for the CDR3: TGTGCCAGCAGTTACTCGGGCCGGAATCAGCCCCAGCATTTT.

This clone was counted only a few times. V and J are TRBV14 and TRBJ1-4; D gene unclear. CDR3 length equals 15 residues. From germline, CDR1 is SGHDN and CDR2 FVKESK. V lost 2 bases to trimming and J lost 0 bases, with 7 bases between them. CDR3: CASSQSIATNEKLFF. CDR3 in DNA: TGTGCCAGCAGCCAATCGATAGCAACTAATGAAAAACTGTTTTTT.